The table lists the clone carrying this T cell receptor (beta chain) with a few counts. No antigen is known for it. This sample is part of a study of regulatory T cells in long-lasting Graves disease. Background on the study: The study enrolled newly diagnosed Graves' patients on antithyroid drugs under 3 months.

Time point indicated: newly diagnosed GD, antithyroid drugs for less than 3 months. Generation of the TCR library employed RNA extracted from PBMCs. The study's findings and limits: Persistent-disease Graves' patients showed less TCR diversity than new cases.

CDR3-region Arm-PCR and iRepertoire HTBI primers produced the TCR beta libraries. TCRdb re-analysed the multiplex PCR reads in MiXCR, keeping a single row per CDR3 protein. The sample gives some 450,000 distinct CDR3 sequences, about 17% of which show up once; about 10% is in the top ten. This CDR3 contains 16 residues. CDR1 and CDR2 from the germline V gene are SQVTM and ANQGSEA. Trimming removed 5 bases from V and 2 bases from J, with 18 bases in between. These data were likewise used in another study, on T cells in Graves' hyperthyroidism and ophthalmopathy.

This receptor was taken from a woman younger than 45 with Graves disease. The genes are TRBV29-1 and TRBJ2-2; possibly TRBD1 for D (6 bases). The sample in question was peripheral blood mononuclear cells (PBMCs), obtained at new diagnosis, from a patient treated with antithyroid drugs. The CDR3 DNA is TGCAGCGTTCCCATAGCCCCCGGGACAAACACCGGGGAGCTGTTTTTT. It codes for CSVPIAPGTNTGELFF.